This TCR beta chain was recorded in a study of cytomegalovirus exposure and HLA in healthy donors. Study overall: From HLA-typed donors, an early data release held around 80 million unique TCRs.

The PCR contained 60 Vbeta and 13 Jbeta primers. Only in-frame clones appear in the TCRdb table, and some are missing; sequencing was by immunoSEQ multiplex PCR. The table has about 90,000 clones, 50% to 80% seen once; the top ten hold 3% to 4%. This clone occurred a few times. No antigen is known for it. Study-wide results and caveats: The study listed under 200 cytomegalovirus-associated TCR beta chains.

V was pared by 0 bases and J by 6 bases, with 9 bases of the junction left unmatched. Germline assignment: CDR1 LGHNA and CDR2 YSLEER. This CDR3 has 16 residues. Healthy individuals who donated bone marrow served as the donors. The sequenced material came from PBMCs. The receptor was derived from a young man in good health and CMV-seronegative. The V and J genes are TRBV4-3 and TRBJ2-7; 9 bases agree with TRBD1. CDR3 in amino acids: CASSQEPGQGLGEQYF. DNA of the CDR3: TGCGCCAGCAGCCAAGAACCGGGACAGGGATTAGGCGAGCAGTACTTC.